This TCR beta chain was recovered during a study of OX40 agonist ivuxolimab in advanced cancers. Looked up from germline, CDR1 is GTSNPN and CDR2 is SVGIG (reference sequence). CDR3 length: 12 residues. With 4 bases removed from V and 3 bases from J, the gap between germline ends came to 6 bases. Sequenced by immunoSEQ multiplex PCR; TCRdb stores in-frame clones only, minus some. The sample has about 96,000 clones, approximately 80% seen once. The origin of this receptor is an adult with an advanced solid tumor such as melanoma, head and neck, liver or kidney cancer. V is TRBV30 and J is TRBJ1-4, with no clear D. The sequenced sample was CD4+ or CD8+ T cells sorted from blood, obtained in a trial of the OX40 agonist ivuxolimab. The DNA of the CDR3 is TGTGCCTGGACGCCCCCTAATGAAAAACTGTTTTTT. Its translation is CAWTPPNEKLFF. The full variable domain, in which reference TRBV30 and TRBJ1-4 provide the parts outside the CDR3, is SQTIHQWPATLVQPVGSPLSLECTVEGTSNPNLYWYRQAAGRGLQLLFYSVGIGQISSEVPQNLSASRPQDRQFILSSKKLLLSDSGFYLCAWTPPNEKLFFGSGTQLSVL.